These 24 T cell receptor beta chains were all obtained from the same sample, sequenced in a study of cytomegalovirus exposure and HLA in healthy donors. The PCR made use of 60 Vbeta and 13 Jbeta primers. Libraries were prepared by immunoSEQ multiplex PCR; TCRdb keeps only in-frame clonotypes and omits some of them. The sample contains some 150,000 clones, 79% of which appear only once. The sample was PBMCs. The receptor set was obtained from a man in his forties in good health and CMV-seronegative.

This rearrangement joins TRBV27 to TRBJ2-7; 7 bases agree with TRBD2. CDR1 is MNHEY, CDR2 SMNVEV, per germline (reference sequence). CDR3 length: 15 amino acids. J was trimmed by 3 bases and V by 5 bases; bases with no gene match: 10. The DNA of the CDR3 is TGTGCCAGCAGTACCCCGGGCGGGGGAAACTACGAGCAGTACTTC. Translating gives CASSTPGGGNYEQYF.

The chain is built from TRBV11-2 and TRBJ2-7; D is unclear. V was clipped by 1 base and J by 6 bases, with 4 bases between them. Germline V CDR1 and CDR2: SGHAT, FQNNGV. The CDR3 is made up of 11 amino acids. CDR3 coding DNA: TGTGCCAGCAGCTTAGCAGGCGAGCAGTACTTC. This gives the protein CASSLAGEQYF.

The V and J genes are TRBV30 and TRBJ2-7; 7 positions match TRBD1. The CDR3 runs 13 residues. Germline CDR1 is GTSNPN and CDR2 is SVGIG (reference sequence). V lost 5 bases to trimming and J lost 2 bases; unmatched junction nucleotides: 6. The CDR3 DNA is TGTGCCTGGCGGGGACAGCGGACCTACGAGCAGTACTTC. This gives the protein CAWRGQRTYEQYF.

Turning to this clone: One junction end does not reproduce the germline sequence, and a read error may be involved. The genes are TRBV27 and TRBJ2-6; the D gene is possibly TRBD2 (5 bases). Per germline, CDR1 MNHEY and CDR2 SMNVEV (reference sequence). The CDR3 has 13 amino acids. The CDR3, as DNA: TGTGCCAGCACCGCCACTAGTCTCAACGGCCTGACTTTC. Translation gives CASTATSLNGLTF. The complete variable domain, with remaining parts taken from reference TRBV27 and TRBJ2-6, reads EAQVTQNPRYLITVTGKKLTVTCSQNMNHEYMSWYRQDPGLGLRQIYYSMNVEVTDKGDVPEGYKVSRKEKRNFPLILESPSPNQTSLYFCASTATSLNGLTFGAGSRLTVL.

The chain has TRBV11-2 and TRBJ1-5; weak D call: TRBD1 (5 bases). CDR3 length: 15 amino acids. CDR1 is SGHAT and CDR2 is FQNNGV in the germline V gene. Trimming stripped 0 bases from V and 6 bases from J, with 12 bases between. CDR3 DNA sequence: TGTGCCAGCAGCTTAGATCTGGGGGGGGGTCAGCCCCAGCATTTT. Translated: CASSLDLGGGQPQHF.

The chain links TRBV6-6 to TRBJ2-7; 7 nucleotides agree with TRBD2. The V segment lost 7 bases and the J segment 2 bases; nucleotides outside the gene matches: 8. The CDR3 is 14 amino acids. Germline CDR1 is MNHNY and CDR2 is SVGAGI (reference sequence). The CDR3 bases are TGTGCCAGCACCGAAGCGGGACCAGCCTACGAGCAGTACTTC. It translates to CASTEAGPAYEQYF.

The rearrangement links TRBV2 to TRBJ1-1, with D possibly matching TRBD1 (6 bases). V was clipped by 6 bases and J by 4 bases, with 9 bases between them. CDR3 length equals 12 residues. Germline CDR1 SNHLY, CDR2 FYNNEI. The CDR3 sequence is CASRGDITEAFF. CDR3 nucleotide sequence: TGTGCCAGCAGAGGGGACATCACTGAAGCTTTCTTT.

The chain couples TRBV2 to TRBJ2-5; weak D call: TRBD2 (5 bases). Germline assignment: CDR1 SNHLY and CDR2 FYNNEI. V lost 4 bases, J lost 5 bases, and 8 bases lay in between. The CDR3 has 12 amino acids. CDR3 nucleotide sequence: TGTGCCAGCAGTGCCTGGAGGGAGACCCAGTACTTC. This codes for CASSAWRETQYF.

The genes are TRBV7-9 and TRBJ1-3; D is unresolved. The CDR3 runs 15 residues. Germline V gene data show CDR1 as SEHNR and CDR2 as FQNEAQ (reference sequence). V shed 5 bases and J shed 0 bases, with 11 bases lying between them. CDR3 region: CASSPLLSSGNTIYF. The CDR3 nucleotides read TGTGCCAGCAGCCCCCTTCTTAGCTCTGGAAACACCATATATTTT.

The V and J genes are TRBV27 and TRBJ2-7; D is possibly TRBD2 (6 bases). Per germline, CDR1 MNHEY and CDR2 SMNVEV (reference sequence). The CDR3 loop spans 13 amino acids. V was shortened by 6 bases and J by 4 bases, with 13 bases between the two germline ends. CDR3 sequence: CASSPGGAYEQYF. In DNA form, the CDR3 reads TGTGCCAGCAGCCCCGGAGGGGCGTACGAGCAGTACTTC.

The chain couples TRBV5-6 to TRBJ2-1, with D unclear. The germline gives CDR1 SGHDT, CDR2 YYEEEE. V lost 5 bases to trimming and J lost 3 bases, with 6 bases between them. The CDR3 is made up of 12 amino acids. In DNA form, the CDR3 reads TGTGCCAGCAGTGTAGACTACAATGAGCAGTTCTTC. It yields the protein CASSVDYNEQFF.

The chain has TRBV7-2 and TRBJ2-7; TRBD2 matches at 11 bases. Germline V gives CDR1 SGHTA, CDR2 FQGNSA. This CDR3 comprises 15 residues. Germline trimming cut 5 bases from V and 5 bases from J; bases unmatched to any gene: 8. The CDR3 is CASSPTSGRGDEQYF. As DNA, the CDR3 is TGTGCCAGCAGCCCCACTAGCGGGAGAGGCGACGAGCAGTACTTC.

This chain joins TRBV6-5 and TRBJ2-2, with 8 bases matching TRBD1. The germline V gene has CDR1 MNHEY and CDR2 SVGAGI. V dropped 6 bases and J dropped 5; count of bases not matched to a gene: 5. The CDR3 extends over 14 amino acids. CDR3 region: CASSSQGATGELFF. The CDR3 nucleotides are TGTGCCAGCAGCTCTCAGGGGGCAACCGGGGAGCTGTTTTTT.

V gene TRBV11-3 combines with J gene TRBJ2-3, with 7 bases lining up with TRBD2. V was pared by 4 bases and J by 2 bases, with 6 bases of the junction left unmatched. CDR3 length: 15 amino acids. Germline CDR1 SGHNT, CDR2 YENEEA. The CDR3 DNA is TGTGCCAGCAGCTCTGGGGGAGGGCCCACAGATACGCAGTATTTT. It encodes CASSSGGGPTDTQYF.

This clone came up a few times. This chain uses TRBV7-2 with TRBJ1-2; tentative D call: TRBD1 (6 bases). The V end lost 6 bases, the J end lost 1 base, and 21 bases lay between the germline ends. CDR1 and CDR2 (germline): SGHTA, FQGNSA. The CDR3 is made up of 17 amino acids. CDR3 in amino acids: CASSRGAGQGDNYGYTF. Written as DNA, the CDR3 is TGTGCCAGCAGTCGGGGGGCCGGGCAAGGTGATAACTATGGCTACACCTTC.

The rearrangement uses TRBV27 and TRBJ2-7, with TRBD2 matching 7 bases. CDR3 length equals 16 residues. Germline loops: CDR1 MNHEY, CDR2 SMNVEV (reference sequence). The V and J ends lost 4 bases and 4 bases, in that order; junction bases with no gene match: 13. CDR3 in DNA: TGTGCCAGCAGTTACGGCGGGAGCCCCCCTTTGTACGAGCAGTACTTC. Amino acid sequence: CASSYGGSPPLYEQYF.

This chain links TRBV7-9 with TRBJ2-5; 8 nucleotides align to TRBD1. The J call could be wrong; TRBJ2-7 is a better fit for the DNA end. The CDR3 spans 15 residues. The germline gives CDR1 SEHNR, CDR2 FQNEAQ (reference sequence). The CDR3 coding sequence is TGTGCCAGCAGTTCAGGGGGCAAGGCCACCTACGAGCAGTACTTC. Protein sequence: CASSSGGKATYEQYF.

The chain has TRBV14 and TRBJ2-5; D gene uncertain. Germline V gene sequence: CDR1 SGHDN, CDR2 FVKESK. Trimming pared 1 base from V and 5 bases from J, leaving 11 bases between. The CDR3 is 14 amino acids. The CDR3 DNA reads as TGTGCCAGCAGCCAAGGCCAGGTTTGGGAGACCCAGTACTTC. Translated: CASSQGQVWETQYF.

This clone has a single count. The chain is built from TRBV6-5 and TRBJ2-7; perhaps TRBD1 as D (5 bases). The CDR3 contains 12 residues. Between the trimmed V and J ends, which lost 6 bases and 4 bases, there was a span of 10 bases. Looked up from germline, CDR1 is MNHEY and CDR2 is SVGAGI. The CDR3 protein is CASSPAGYEQYF. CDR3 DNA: TGTGCCAGCAGCCCGGCAGGGTACGAGCAGTACTTC.

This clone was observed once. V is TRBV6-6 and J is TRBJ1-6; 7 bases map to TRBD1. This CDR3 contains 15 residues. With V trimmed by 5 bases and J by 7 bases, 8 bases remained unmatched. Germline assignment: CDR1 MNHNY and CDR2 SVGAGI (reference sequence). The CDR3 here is CASSDRDRWNSPLHF. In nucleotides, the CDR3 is TGTGCCAGCAGTGATAGGGACAGATGGAATTCACCCCTCCACTTT.

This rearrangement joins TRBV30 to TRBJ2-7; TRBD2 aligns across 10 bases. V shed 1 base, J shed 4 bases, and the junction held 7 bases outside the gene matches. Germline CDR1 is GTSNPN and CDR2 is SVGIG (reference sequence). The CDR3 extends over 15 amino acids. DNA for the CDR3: TGTGCCTGGAGTGGAAGCGGGAGGGCCGGATACGAGCAGTACTTC. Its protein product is CAWSGSGRAGYEQYF.

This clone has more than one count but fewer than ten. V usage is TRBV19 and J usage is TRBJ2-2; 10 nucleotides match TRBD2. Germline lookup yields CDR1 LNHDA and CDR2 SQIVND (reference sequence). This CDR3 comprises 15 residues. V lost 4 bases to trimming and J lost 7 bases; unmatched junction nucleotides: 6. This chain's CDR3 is CASSKASGRGGELFF. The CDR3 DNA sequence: TGTGCCAGTAGTAAGGCGAGCGGGAGGGGCGGGGAGCTGTTTTTT.

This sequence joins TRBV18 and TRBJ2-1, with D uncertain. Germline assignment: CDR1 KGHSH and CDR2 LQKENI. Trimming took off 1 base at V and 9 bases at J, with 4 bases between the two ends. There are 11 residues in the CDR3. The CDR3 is CASSPRSEQFF. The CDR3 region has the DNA TGTGCCAGCTCACCACGGAGTGAGCAGTTCTTC.

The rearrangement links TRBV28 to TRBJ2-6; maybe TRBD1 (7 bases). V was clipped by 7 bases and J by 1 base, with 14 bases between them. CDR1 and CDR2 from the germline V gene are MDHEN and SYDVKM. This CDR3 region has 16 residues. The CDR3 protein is CASTPRGVSGANVLTF. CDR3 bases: TGTGCCAGCACCCCCAGGGGGGTATCTGGGGCCAACGTCCTGACTTTC.